Described below is a single TCR beta chain sequence and its context. The data were taken from a study of PD-1 and CTLA-4 blockade in melanoma. Assay: immunoSEQ multiplex PCR; the TCRdb copy retains only in-frame clones and omits some. The table includes over 15,000 clones, roughly 70% detected once. This CDR3 spans 15 amino acids. CDR1 is SGHRS and CDR2 is YFSETQ in the germline V gene. V shed 0 bases and J shed 8 bases, with 17 bases lying between them. The receptor was isolated from a human donor with melanoma. Sequencing used CD8+ T cells from peripheral blood, obtained from a patient given anti-PD-1 treatment. V gene TRBV5-1 combines with J gene TRBJ1-2; D possibly corresponds to TRBD1 (5 bases). CDR3 coding DNA: TGCGCCAGCAGCTTGGCGGAGGGCAGGGTAAGCGGCTACACCTTC. It encodes CASSLAEGRVSGYTF.